These 20 T cell receptor beta chains were sequenced from one sample in a study of blood T cell repertoires in COVID-19. TCRdb's copy holds only in-frame clones and misses some; the assay was immunoSEQ multiplex PCR. The sample records 40,000 to 50,000 clones, 79% being singletons. The specimen was peripheral blood. The origin of the receptors is a man in his 70s with acute or convalescent COVID-19.

This sequence joins TRBV5-6 and TRBJ1-1, with D possibly TRBD1 on 5 matching bases. The V and J ends lost 2 bases and 4 bases respectively, with 15 bases between them. Germline CDR1 SGHDT, CDR2 YYEEEE. This CDR3 contains 15 residues. The CDR3 reads CASSFGAGGFTEAFF. The CDR3, as DNA: TGTGCCAGCAGCTTTGGTGCCGGGGGGTTCACTGAAGCTTTCTTT.

V usage is TRBV30 and J usage is TRBJ2-3, with 10 bases fitting TRBD2. The ends lost 3 bases at V and 3 bases at J; junction bases unmatched: 9. The CDR3 length is 16 residues. CDR1 GTSNPN and CDR2 SVGIG come from the germline V gene (reference sequence). The CDR3 is CAWRARVSGRTDTQYF. The CDR3 DNA is TGTGCCTGGAGGGCCCGAGTTAGCGGGAGGACAGATACGCAGTATTTT.

The V gene is TRBV6-4, the J gene TRBJ2-1; D is possibly TRBD1 (6 bases). Germline V gene sequence: CDR1 MRHNA, CDR2 SNTAGT. The CDR3 loop spans 16 amino acids. V dropped 6 bases and J dropped 0 bases, with 15 bases sitting between them. The CDR3 bases are TGTGCCAGCAGCCCCACTGGCAGGGGCTCCTACAATGAGCAGTTCTTC. This sequence encodes CASSPTGRGSYNEQFF.

CDR3 amino acids: CASSRDVTGDTGELFF. The CDR3 nucleotides are TGTGCCAGCAGCCGAGATGTGACAGGGGACACCGGGGAGCTGTTTTTT. The chain is built from TRBV5-4 and TRBJ2-2; TRBD1 aligns across 8 bases. The CDR3 contains 16 residues. The germline V gene has CDR1 SGHNT and CDR2 YYREEE (reference sequence). After removal of 4 bases from V and 3 bases from J, the junction contained 8 bases not matched to a gene.

The genes are TRBV2 and TRBJ1-3; 7 nucleotides line up with TRBD1. Germline CDR1 reads SNHLY; CDR2 reads FYNNEI. With 2 bases clipped from V and 4 bases from J, the junction kept 11 bases outside the gene matches. The CDR3 runs 17 residues. CDR3 coding DNA: TGTGCCAGCAGTGAATTGGGACAGCGGTCTTTCGGAAACACCATATATTTT. Protein: CASSELGQRSFGNTIYF.

This sequence joins TRBV19 and TRBJ1-2; possible D gene TRBD1, 5 bases. The germline CDR1 and CDR2 sequences are LNHDA and SQIVND (reference sequence). The CDR3 loop spans 14 amino acids. V dropped 6 bases and J dropped 6 bases, with 17 bases sitting between them. CDR3 sequence (DNA): TGTGCCAGTAGCACCAGAGGCAGGGTAAATGGCTACACCTTC. This encodes CASSTRGRVNGYTF.

The rearrangement links TRBV18 to TRBJ1-2; 10 bases line up with TRBD1. With 3 bases clipped from V and 8 bases from J, the junction kept 6 bases outside the gene matches. CDR1 is KGHSH and CDR2 is LQKENI in the germline V gene. This CDR3 is built from 14 residues. The CDR3 region is CASSPGQGKLGYTF. The DNA for the CDR3 is TGTGCCAGCTCACCGGGACAGGGGAAGTTAGGCTACACCTTC.

Remarks on this clone: The same CDR3 also results from other DNA sequences found in this sample. This chain links TRBV28 with TRBJ2-5; D gene uncertain. V lost 10 bases to trimming and J lost 5 bases, with 29 bases between them. Germline V gene data show CDR1 as MDHEN and CDR2 as SYDVKM. The CDR3 has 17 residues. The CDR3 spells CAIGTLGPMARRETQYF. The CDR3 coding sequence is TGTGCCATCGGCACGCTGGGCCCGATGGCCCGACGGGAGACCCAGTACTTC.

The chain carries TRBV27 and TRBJ2-7; 9 nucleotides line up with TRBD1. J lost 2 bases, V lost 2 bases, and 4 bases had no gene match. Germline CDR1 reads MNHEY; CDR2 reads SMNVEV (reference sequence). This CDR3 has 15 amino acids. CDR3 protein: CASSLRDRVAYEQYF. CDR3 DNA: TGTGCCAGCAGTTTACGGGACAGGGTGGCCTACGAGCAGTACTTC.

This clone was seen many times. This sequence joins TRBV7-2 and TRBJ2-7, with 9 bases that match TRBD1. Germline V gene sequence: CDR1 SGHTA, CDR2 FQGNSA. The CDR3 spans 14 residues. V shed 5 bases and J 4 bases; nucleotides not matched to a gene: 6. The CDR3 DNA sequence: TGTGCCAGCAGCGAGGCGACAGGGGGGTACGAGCAGTACTTC. This encodes CASSEATGGYEQYF.

The chain joins TRBV28 to TRBJ1-1; D gene ambiguous. CDR3 length: 16 residues. Germline-derived CDR1 and CDR2 are MDHEN and SYDVKM. Trimming shortened V by 7 bases and J by 4 bases, and 22 bases separated the two germline ends. This chain's CDR3 is CASIPPGGRLGTEAFF. CDR3 nucleotides: TGTGCCAGCATCCCACCGGGAGGGCGGTTGGGCACTGAAGCTTTCTTT.

This clone was seen once. The chain links TRBV7-2 to TRBJ2-7; the match to TRBD2 covers 13 bases. The germline CDR1 and CDR2 sequences are SGHTA and FQGNSA. V gave up 5 bases and J gave up 2 bases; unmatched junction bases: 3. The CDR3 totals 15 residues. This CDR3 is CASSPGLAGAYEQYF. CDR3 bases: TGTGCCAGCAGCCCCGGACTAGCGGGAGCCTACGAGCAGTACTTC.

The J gene is TRBJ2-4, the V gene TRBV6-1, with 10 bases matching TRBD2. V trimming: 3 bases; J trimming: 5 bases; junction bases outside the gene matches: 13. Germline V gene sequence: CDR1 MNHNS, CDR2 SASEGT. This CDR3 region has 18 residues. The CDR3: CASSEFGERGGIQNIQYF. Here the CDR3 DNA reads TGTGCCAGCAGTGAGTTCGGGGAGCGGGGGGGCATCCAAAACATTCAGTACTTC.

This sequence joins TRBV28 and TRBJ1-5; possibly TRBD1 for D (6 bases). This CDR3 is built from 15 residues. CDR1 is MDHEN, CDR2 SYDVKM, per germline. V lost 5 bases and J lost 6, with 17 bases in between. The CDR3 reads CASSPSDSWSQPQHF. CDR3 nucleotides: TGTGCCAGCAGTCCCTCGGACAGCTGGAGTCAGCCCCAGCATTTT.

This chain uses TRBV19 with TRBJ2-2; TRBD1 might be the D (6 bases). Germline CDR1 LNHDA, CDR2 SQIVND (reference sequence). The CDR3 has 14 residues. V was pared by 7 bases and J by 2 bases, with 11 bases between. This CDR3 reads CASKLGANTGELFF. CDR3 bases: TGTGCCAGTAAACTGGGGGCCAACACCGGGGAGCTGTTTTTT.

This chain uses TRBV14 with TRBJ2-5, with TRBD2 matching over 10 bases. The CDR3 is made up of 17 amino acids. Germline V gene data show CDR1 as SGHDN and CDR2 as FVKESK. V trimming: 7 bases; J trimming: 3 bases; junction bases outside the gene matches: 14. CDR3 residues: CASILGGLASIKETQYF. The CDR3 DNA sequence: TGTGCCAGCATCTTGGGGGGACTAGCGTCAATTAAAGAGACCCAGTACTTC.

This clone was observed a few times. CDR3 sequence reads: CSASSGTASNQPQHF. As DNA, the CDR3 is TGCAGTGCTAGTTCTGGGACAGCTAGCAATCAGCCCCAGCATTTT. This rearrangement joins TRBV20-1 to TRBJ1-5; TRBD1 matches 7 bases. This CDR3 has 15 residues. The germline CDR1 and CDR2 sequences are DFQATT and SNEGSKA (reference sequence). The trim removed 3 bases at V and 0 bases at J, leaving 5 bases unmatched.

This clone showed up just a few times. The rearrangement links TRBV27 to TRBJ2-7; 8 bases fit TRBD2. The CDR3 has 14 amino acids. The germline V gene encodes CDR1 MNHEY and CDR2 SMNVEV (reference sequence). J lost 2 bases, V lost 10 bases, and 10 bases had no gene match. CDR3 region: CATGNHGGAYEQYF. CDR3 nucleotides: TGTGCCACTGGGAACCACGGGGGGGCCTACGAGCAGTACTTC.

The CDR3, as DNA: TGTGCCAGCAGCCAAGGCGGGACGTCCGGGGAGCTGTTTTTT. It yields the protein CASSQGGTSGELFF. The chain combines TRBV4-2 with TRBJ2-2; the D gene is possibly TRBD2 (6 bases). The V end lost 1 base, the J end lost 6 bases, and 9 bases lay between the germline ends. Germline CDR1 reads LGHNA; CDR2 reads YNFKEQ. The CDR3 totals 14 residues.

The chain uses TRBV2 and TRBJ2-7; 8 bases map to TRBD2. The ends lost 11 bases at V and 3 bases at J; junction bases unmatched: 9. Germline values: CDR1 SNHLY, CDR2 FYNNEI. The CDR3 spans 13 residues. In nucleotides, the CDR3 is TGTGCCGGGGGGAGCGGGGGTAACTACGAGCAGTACTTC. Translated, it gives CAGGSGGNYEQYF.